These 23 T cell receptor beta chains originate from one sample sequenced in a study of vaccination effects on CD4 cells after COVID-19. No antigen has been assigned to these receptors. Some clones are missing from TCRdb's copy, which holds only in-frame ones; the method was immunoSEQ multiplex PCR. The sample carries under 30,000 clones, about 70% recorded once. Sequencing in the ViraFEST assay came after antigen-specific CD4+ T cells had been expanded with viral peptide pools, which were used to stimulate PBMC. Culture proceeded for under twelve days, and CD4+ T cells were then isolated. Prior SARS-CoV-2 infection was absent in the vaccine recipients, as shown by negative nucleocapsid antibodies. The input for sequencing was CD4+ T cells from PBMCs cultured with HCoV-NL63 spike peptides, taken before COVID-19 vaccination. All receptors come from a human donor who received a COVID-19 vaccine.

The chain has TRBV6-5 and TRBJ2-7; 7 bases map to TRBD1. This CDR3 contains 13 residues. Trimming took 8 bases from V and 0 from J; bases not matched to a gene: 4. CDR1 and CDR2 (germline): MNHEY, SVGAGI. DNA of the CDR3: TGTGCCAGCTGGACAGGAGTCTCCTACGAGCAGTACTTC. This gives the protein CASWTGVSYEQYF.

The chain couples TRBV3-1 (or the pseudogene TRBV3-2) to TRBJ2-7; 13 nucleotides line up with TRBD2. Trimming cost V 4 bases and J 3 bases; bases outside gene matches: 12. The CDR3 runs 18 residues. CDR1 is LGHDT, CDR2 YNNKEL, per germline (reference sequence). CDR3 sequence (DNA): TGTGCCAGCAGCCTAGGGGCTTATGGGACTAGCGGGAACTACGAGCAGTACTTC. Its translation is CASSLGAYGTSGNYEQYF.

The CDR3 nucleotides read TGCGCCAGCAGCCAAAGCGGCGGGCAGTACTTC. Protein sequence: CASSQSGGQYF. J is TRBJ2-7 and V is TRBV5-1; D perhaps matches TRBD2 (5 bases). Looked up from germline, CDR1 is SGHRS and CDR2 is YFSETQ. Trimming cost V 4 bases and J 9 bases, with 11 bases left between them. This CDR3 spans 11 amino acids.

In regard to this clone: This sample also contains other DNA sequences that code for the same CDR3. The gene calls are TRBV20-1 and TRBJ2-5; TRBD2 is a possible D gene (6 bases). CDR3 length: 11 amino acids. Germline V lookup: CDR1 DFQATT, CDR2 SNEGSKA (reference sequence). The germline V and J ends were trimmed by 3 bases and 9 bases, with 11 bases remaining between them. CDR3 bases: TGCAGTGCTAGTTATTCGGGAGCCCAGTACTTC. Translated, it gives CSASYSGAQYF.

The J gene is TRBJ2-7, the V gene TRBV14, with D possibly being TRBD1 or TRBD2 (5 bases each). The CDR3 extends over 15 amino acids. V lost 2 bases, J lost 3 bases, and 14 bases lay in between. Germline CDR1 and CDR2: SGHDN and FVKESK. The CDR3 nucleotides are TGTGCCAGCAGCCAATACATTAGGGGAGTCTACGAGCAGTACTTC. It yields the protein CASSQYIRGVYEQYF.

V usage is TRBV28 and J usage is TRBJ1-1; unclear D gene. Germline V gene lookup returns CDR1 MDHEN and CDR2 SYDVKM. V was cut by 1 base and J by 5 bases, with 11 bases left in between. This CDR3 spans 14 amino acids. CDR3 DNA sequence: TGTGCCAGCAGTTTATCCGGGGTACGGACTGAAGCTTTCTTT. This sequence encodes CASSLSGVRTEAFF.

The gene calls are TRBV2 and TRBJ1-5, with D unclear. Trimming removed 4 bases at V and 0 bases at J, with 7 bases between. Germline V gene sequence: CDR1 SNHLY, CDR2 FYNNEI. The CDR3 extends over 14 amino acids. As DNA, the CDR3 is TGTGCCAGCAGTGCGGAGAATAGCAATCAGCCCCAGCATTTT. Encoded protein: CASSAENSNQPQHF.

V gene TRBV19 combines with J gene TRBJ1-6; D perhaps matches TRBD1 (6 bases). This CDR3 contains 16 residues. Germline-derived CDR1 and CDR2 are LNHDA and SQIVND (reference sequence). V lost 6 bases, J lost 0 bases, and 12 bases lay in between. The CDR3 DNA sequence: TGTGCCAGTAGCGCGGACAGCCGCTCCTATAATTCACCCCTCCACTTT. This codes for CASSADSRSYNSPLHF.

This clone was picked up a small number of times. This chain uses TRBV4-1 with TRBJ1-2; the match to TRBD1 covers 11 bases. The CDR3 loop spans 14 amino acids. CDR1 and CDR2 from the germline V gene are MGHRA and YSYEKL. The J segment lost 5 bases and the V segment lost 1 base, leaving 0 bases of the junction unmatched. DNA of the CDR3: TGCGCCAGCAGCCAAGGGGACAGGGGGTATGGCTACACCTTC. Translated: CASSQGDRGYGYTF.

The chain has TRBV4-1 and TRBJ2-1; D might be TRBD1 (5 bases). CDR3 length equals 16 residues. The V end lost 5 bases, the J end lost 8 bases, and 22 bases lay between the germline ends. Per the germline V gene, CDR1 is MGHRA and CDR2 is YSYEKL. This chain's CDR3 is CASSSSRGPSRDEQFF. Here the CDR3 DNA reads TGCGCCAGCAGCTCAAGTAGGGGCCCTAGTCGGGATGAGCAGTTCTTC.

Concerning this clone: Other DNA sequences of this sample code for an identical CDR3. The chain recombines TRBV5-4 with TRBJ1-1; 8 nucleotides line up with TRBD1. The J segment lost 4 bases and the V segment lost 3 bases, leaving 2 bases of the junction unmatched. The germline V gene encodes CDR1 SGHNT and CDR2 YYREEE (reference sequence). The CDR3 consists of 13 residues. CDR3: CASSSGTGTEAFF. CDR3 nucleotides: TGTGCCAGCAGCTCCGGGACAGGCACTGAAGCTTTCTTT.

A single count supports this clone. CDR3 sequence (DNA): TGTGCCTGGAGTGCGGCGCGGACTAGCGGATCCCGGGATACGCAGTATTTT. Its protein is CAWSAARTSGSRDTQYF. The chain is built from TRBV30 and TRBJ2-3; the match to TRBD2 covers 10 bases. Germline lookup yields CDR1 GTSNPN and CDR2 SVGIG (reference sequence). The ends lost 1 base at V and 6 bases at J; junction bases unmatched: 13. This CDR3 is built from 17 residues.

There are a few counts of this clone. This chain uses TRBV9 with TRBJ2-1, with 10 bases lining up with TRBD1. V was clipped by 0 bases and J by 5 bases; unmatched bases: 2. The CDR3 has 15 amino acids. Germline V gene sequence: CDR1 SGDLS, CDR2 YYNGEE. The CDR3 spells CASSVGTGGNNEQFF. Written as DNA, the CDR3 is TGTGCCAGCAGCGTAGGGACAGGGGGAAACAATGAGCAGTTCTTC. Full variable domain (missing parts from reference TRBV9 and TRBJ2-1): DSGVTQTPKHLITATGQRVTLRCSPRSGDLSVYWYQQSLDQGLQFLIQYYNGEERAKGNILERFSAQQFPDLHSELNLSSLELGDSALYFCASSVGTGGNNEQFFGPGTRLTVL.

The chain couples TRBV5-5 to TRBJ2-6; possible D gene TRBD2, 6 bases. Trimming removed 4 bases at V and 1 base at J, with 15 bases between. Germline values: CDR1 SGHKS, CDR2 YYEKEE (reference sequence). The CDR3 runs 17 residues. The CDR3 DNA follows: TGTGCCAGCAGCCCCCACGAGGGGACTTCTGGGGCCAACGTCCTGACTTTC. Translating it yields CASSPHEGTSGANVLTF. The complete variable domain, with remaining parts taken from reference TRBV5-5 and TRBJ2-6, reads DAGVTQSPTHLIKTRGQQVTLRCSPISGHKSVSWYQQVLGQGPQFIFQYYEKEERGRGNFPDRFSARQFPNYSSELNVNALLLGDSALYLCASSPHEGTSGANVLTFGAGSRLTVL.

This clone was observed a handful of times. CDR3 nucleotides: TGTGCCAGCATACTACAGGGGGCCTGGGGCTACACCTTC. Its translation is CASILQGAWGYTF. The J gene is TRBJ1-2, the V gene TRBV2; 9 bases fit TRBD1. The germline gives CDR1 SNHLY, CDR2 FYNNEI. V was pared by 7 bases and J by 8 bases, with 8 bases of the junction left unmatched. This CDR3 comprises 13 residues.

This clone has a handful of counts. The CDR3 reads CASSVESSGNTIYF. CDR3 in DNA: TGTGCCAGCAGCGTAGAGTCCTCTGGAAACACCATATATTTT. The rearrangement uses TRBV9 and TRBJ1-3; unclear D gene. There are 14 residues in the CDR3. The V gene lost 0 bases and the J gene lost 0 bases, with 4 bases spanning the gap. CDR1 and CDR2 from the germline V gene are SGDLS and YYNGEE.

The chain is built from TRBV7-2 and TRBJ2-7; D gene uncertain. Looked up from germline, CDR1 is SGHTA and CDR2 is FQGNSA. This CDR3 region has 13 residues. Trimming shortened V by 4 bases and J by 2 bases, and 9 bases separated the two germline ends. CDR3 coding DNA: TGTGCCAGCAGCTCAGACCCCCCCTACGAGCAGTACTTC. Translating gives CASSSDPPYEQYF.

A few counts support this clone. The V gene is TRBV19, the J gene TRBJ1-2; a weak D match, TRBD1 (5 bases). The CDR3 contains 14 residues. The germline V gene has CDR1 LNHDA and CDR2 SQIVND (reference sequence). Trimming took 2 bases from V and 5 from J, leaving 12 bases between them. The CDR3 DNA is TGTGCCAGTAGTATAAGACAGCCAATTTATGGCTACACCTTC. Translation gives CASSIRQPIYGYTF.

J is TRBJ2-7 and V is TRBV5-1, with 9 nucleotides matching TRBD1. Germline CDR1 reads SGHRS; CDR2 reads YFSETQ. CDR3 size: 15 residues. V shed 2 bases and J 4 bases; nucleotides not matched to a gene: 7. The CDR3 sequence is CASSFGDRAAYEQYF. The CDR3 region has the DNA TGCGCCAGCAGCTTCGGGGACAGGGCGGCTTACGAGCAGTACTTC.

This clone was counted a few times. The chain combines TRBV5-1 with TRBJ1-5; D ambiguous. The germline gives CDR1 SGHRS, CDR2 YFSETQ. Trimming took off 5 bases at V and 0 bases at J, with 6 bases between the two ends. The CDR3 totals 13 residues. The CDR3 region is CASRDSSNQPQHF. DNA of the CDR3: TGCGCCAGCAGGGACTCTAGCAATCAGCCCCAGCATTTT. The full variable domain, in which reference TRBV5-1 and TRBJ1-5 provide the parts outside the CDR3, is KAGVTQTPRYLIKTRGQQVTLSCSPISGHRSVSWYQQTPGQGLQFLFEYFSETQRNKGNFPGRFSGRQFSNSRSEMNVSTLELGDSALYLCASRDSSNQPQHFGDGTRLSIL.

This sequence joins TRBV7-2 and TRBJ2-7; TRBD1 aligns across 8 bases. Trimming removed 5 bases from V and 5 bases from J; junction bases left unmatched: 5. The CDR3 length is 13 residues. Germline values: CDR1 SGHTA, CDR2 FQGNSA. The chain's CDR3 is CASSPGQGHEQYF. CDR3 DNA sequence: TGTGCCAGCAGCCCAGGACAGGGCCACGAGCAGTACTTC. The full variable domain, completed using reference TRBV7-2 and TRBJ2-7, is GAGVSQSPSNKVTEKGKDVELRCDPISGHTALYWYRQSLGQGLEFLIYFQGNSAPDKSGLPSDRFSAERTGGSVSTLTIQRTQQEDSAVYLCASSPGQGHEQYFGPGTRLTVT.

V usage is TRBV9 and J usage is TRBJ1-1; D is uncertain. V lost 1 base, J lost 5 bases, and 9 bases lay in between. There are 13 residues in the CDR3. Germline V gives CDR1 SGDLS, CDR2 YYNGEE. CDR3 nucleotides: TGTGCCAGCAGCGTATGGTCGGGTACTGAAGCTTTCTTT. Residues: CASSVWSGTEAFF.

The V call is TRBV7-9, the J call TRBJ2-7, with TRBD2 as a possible D gene (7 bases). The V end lost 1 base, the J end lost 2 bases, and 9 bases lay between the germline ends. Germline CDR1 and CDR2: SEHNR and FQNEAQ (reference sequence). This CDR3 comprises 14 residues. In DNA, the CDR3 is TGTGCCAGCAGCTTAGAGGGGGGGGCCTACGAGCAGTACTTC. It specifies CASSLEGGAYEQYF.